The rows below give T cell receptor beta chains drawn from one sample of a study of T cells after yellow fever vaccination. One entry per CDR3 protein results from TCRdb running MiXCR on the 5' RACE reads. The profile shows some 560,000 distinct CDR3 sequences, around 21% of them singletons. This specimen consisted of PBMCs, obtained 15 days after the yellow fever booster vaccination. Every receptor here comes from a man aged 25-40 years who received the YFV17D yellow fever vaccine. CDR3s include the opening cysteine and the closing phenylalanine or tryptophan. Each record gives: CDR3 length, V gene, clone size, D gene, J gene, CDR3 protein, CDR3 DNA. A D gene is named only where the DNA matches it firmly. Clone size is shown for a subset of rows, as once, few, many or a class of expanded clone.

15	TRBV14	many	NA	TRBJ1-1	CASSQVRQMNTEAFF	TGTGCCAGCAGCCAAGTAAGGCAGATGAACACTGAAGCTTTCTTT
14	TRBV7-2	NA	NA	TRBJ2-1	CASSTPGGYNEQFF	TGTGCCAGCAGCACCCCGGGCGGTTACAATGAGCAGTTCTTC
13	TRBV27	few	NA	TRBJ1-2	CASSFVSSYGYTF	TGTGCCAGCAGTTTCGTCAGTTCCTATGGCTACACCTTC
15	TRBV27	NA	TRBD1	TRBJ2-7	CASSPRTGGLDEQYF	TGTGCCAGCAGCCCCCGGACAGGGGGCTTGGACGAGCAGTACTTC
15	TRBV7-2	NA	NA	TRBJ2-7	CASSLGQGSTYEQYF	TGTGCCAGCAGCTTAGGCCAGGGGAGTACCTACGAGCAGTACTTC
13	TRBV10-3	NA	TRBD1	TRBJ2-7	CAISPGQYYEQYF	TGTGCCATCAGTCCGGGACAGTACTACGAGCAGTACTTC
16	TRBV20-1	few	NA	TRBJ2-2	CSARDRPSGRAGELFF	TGCAGTGCTAGAGACCGTCCCTCGGGTCGCGCCGGGGAGCTGTTTTTT
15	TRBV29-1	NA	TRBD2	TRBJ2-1	CSVGGGTMNPNEQFF	TGCAGCGTGGGGGGGGGGACTATGAACCCCAATGAGCAGTTCTTC
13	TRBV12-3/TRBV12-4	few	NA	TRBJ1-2	CASSLEGHYGYTF	TGTGCCAGCAGTCTTGAGGGGCACTATGGCTACACCTTC
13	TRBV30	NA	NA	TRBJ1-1	CAWSLGGKTEAFF	TGTGCCTGGAGTCTTGGGGGGAAGACTGAAGCTTTCTTT
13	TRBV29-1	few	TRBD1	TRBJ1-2	CSVEGQRNYGYTF	TGCAGCGTCGAGGGACAGAGAAACTATGGCTACACCTTC
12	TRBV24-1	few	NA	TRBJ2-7	CSRDLSSYEQYF	TGTTCCCGGGACCTGAGCTCCTACGAGCAGTACTTC
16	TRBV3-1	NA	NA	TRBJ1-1	CASSQDGRKFSTEAFF	TGTGCCAGCAGCCAAGACGGGCGTAAGTTTAGCACTGAAGCTTTCTTT
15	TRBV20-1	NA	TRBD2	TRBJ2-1	CSARELGPTSGEQFF	TGCAGTGCTAGAGAATTGGGTCCGACTAGCGGGGAGCAGTTCTTC
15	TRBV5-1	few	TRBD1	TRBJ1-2	CASSLTPDRGYGYTF	TGCGCCAGCAGCTTGACTCCGGACAGGGGCTATGGCTACACCTTC
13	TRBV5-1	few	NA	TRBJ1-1	CASSLRANTEAFF	TGCGCCAGCAGCTTGCGTGCGAACACTGAAGCTTTCTTT
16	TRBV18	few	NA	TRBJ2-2	CASSPPDSLNTGELFF	TGTGCCAGCTCACCACCGGATAGCCTGAACACCGGGGAGCTGTTTTTT
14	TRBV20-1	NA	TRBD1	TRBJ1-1	CSATRDRMNTEAFF	TGCAGTGCTACCCGGGACAGGATGAACACTGAAGCTTTCTTT
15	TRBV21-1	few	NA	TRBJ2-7	CASSPQGQVSYEQYF	TGTGCCAGCAGCCCCCAGGGACAGGTCTCCTACGAGCAGTACTTC
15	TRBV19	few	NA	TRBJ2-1	CASSFQITSYNEQFF	TGTGCCAGTAGTTTTCAAATCACATCCTACAATGAGCAGTTCTTC
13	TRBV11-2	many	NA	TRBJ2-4	CASSLALLNIQYF	TGTGCCAGCAGCTTAGCTCTCTTAAACATTCAGTACTTC
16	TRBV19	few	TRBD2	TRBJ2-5	CASSIGLAGFRETQYF	TGTGCCAGTAGTATCGGACTAGCGGGATTTCGAGAGACCCAGTACTTC
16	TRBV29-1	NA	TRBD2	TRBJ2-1	CSVEDHAGEAYNEQFF	TGCAGCGTTGAAGATCACGCGGGAGAAGCCTACAATGAGCAGTTCTTC
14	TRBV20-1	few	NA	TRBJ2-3	CSARDEREQDTQYF	TGCAGTGCTAGAGATGAACGCGAACAAGATACGCAGTATTTT
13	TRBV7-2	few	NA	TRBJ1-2	CASSPARNYGYTF	TGTGCCAGCAGCCCTGCGAGGAACTATGGCTACACCTTC
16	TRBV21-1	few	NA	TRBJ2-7	CASSTFPGLQGYEQYF	TGTGCCAGCAGCACCTTCCCCGGATTACAGGGCTACGAGCAGTACTTC
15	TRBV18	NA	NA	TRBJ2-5	CASSPPDSTRETQYF	TGTGCCAGCTCACCACCGGACAGTACCCGAGAGACCCAGTACTTC
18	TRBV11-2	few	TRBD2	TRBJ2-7	CASSAGSLAGTTDYEQYF	TGTGCCAGCAGCGCCGGGTCACTAGCGGGCACTACCGACTACGAGCAGTACTTC
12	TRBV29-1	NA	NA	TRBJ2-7	CSVEERDYEQYF	TGCAGCGTTGAAGAGCGGGACTACGAGCAGTACTTC
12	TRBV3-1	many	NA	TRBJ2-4	CASSQAGGIQYF	TGTGCCAGCAGCCAAGCCGGCGGCATTCAGTACTTC
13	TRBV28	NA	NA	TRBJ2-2	CASSLGVPGELFF	TGTGCCAGCAGTTTAGGGGTTCCCGGGGAGCTGTTTTTT
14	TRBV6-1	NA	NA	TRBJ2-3	CASSRAVSTDTQYF	TGTGCCAGCTCTCGGGCGGTTAGCACAGATACGCAGTATTTT
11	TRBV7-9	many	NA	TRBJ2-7	CASSSGFEQYF	TGTGCCAGCAGCTCAGGGTTCGAGCAGTACTTC
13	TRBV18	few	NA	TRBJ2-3	CASSMGSPDTQYF	TGTGCCAGCTCAATGGGGAGCCCAGATACGCAGTATTTT
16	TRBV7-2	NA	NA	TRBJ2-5	CASSFFLQGRQETQYF	TGTGCCAGCAGCTTTTTCCTCCAGGGGCGCCAAGAGACCCAGTACTTC
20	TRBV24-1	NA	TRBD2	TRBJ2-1	CATSDGGRSRTSGSIDEQFF	TGTGCCACCAGTGATGGTGGACGATCCAGGACTAGCGGGAGTATCGATGAGCAGTTCTTC
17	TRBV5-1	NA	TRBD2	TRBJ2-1	CASSLTSGSLIGNEQFF	TGCGCCAGCAGCTTGACTAGCGGGAGTTTAATTGGTAATGAGCAGTTCTTC
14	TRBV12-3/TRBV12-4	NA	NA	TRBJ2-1	CASRHKGRWDEQFF	TGTGCCAGCCGCCATAAGGGCCGCTGGGATGAGCAGTTCTTC
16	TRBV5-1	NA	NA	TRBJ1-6	CASSLLGFSYNSPLHF	TGCGCCAGCAGCTTATTGGGGTTCTCCTATAATTCACCCCTCCACTTT
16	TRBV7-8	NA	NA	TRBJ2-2	CASSLFLGAVTGELFF	TGTGCCAGCAGCTTATTTTTAGGGGCGGTCACCGGGGAGCTGTTTTTT